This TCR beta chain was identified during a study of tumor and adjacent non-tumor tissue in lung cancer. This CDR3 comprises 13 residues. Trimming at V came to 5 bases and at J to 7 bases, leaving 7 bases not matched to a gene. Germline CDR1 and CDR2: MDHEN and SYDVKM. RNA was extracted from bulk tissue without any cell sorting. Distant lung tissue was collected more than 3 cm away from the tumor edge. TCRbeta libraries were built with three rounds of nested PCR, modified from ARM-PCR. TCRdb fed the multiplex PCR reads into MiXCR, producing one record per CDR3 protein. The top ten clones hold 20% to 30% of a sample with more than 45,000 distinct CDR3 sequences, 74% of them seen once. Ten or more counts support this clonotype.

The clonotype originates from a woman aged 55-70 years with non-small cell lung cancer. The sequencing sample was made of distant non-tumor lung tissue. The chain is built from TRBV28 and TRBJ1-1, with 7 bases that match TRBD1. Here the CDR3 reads CASSPRGRIEAFF. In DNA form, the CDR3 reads TGTGCCAGCAGTCCTAGGGGGCGCATTGAAGCTTTCTTT.